The T cell receptor beta chain under discussion was sequenced for a study of regulatory T cells in long-lasting Graves disease. Study-level information: Newly diagnosed Graves' patients took antithyroid drugs under 3 months.

HTBI primers from iRepertoire and Arm-PCR of CDR3 regions yielded the TCR beta libraries. Using its own MiXCR run on the multiplex PCR reads, TCRdb lists one record per CDR3 protein. The data show about 430,000 distinct CDR3 sequences, with approximately 16% seen just once and about 7.6% held by the top ten. This clonotype was observed at least ten times. Per germline, CDR1 SNHLY and CDR2 FYNNEI. Trimming took 6 bases from V and 5 from J; bases not matched to a gene: 9. CDR3 length: 14 amino acids. The time point here: newly diagnosed GD, antithyroid drugs for less than 3 months. There was RNA extracted from PBMCs, and the TCR library was made from it. These records were also assigned to another study, of T cells in Graves' hyperthyroidism and ophthalmopathy. This second report adds: Most thyroid clonotypes with frequency above 0.001 were detected in blood.

Here the sequenced sample was peripheral blood mononuclear cells (PBMCs), taken at new diagnosis, from a patient treated with antithyroid drugs. The receptor's source is a woman aged 40 to 50 with Graves disease. The V gene is TRBV2, the J gene TRBJ2-7; 8 nucleotides align to TRBD2. CDR3 loop: CASRDSGTSDEQYF. The CDR3 bases are TGTGCCAGCAGGGATAGCGGGACGAGCGACGAGCAGTACTTC.